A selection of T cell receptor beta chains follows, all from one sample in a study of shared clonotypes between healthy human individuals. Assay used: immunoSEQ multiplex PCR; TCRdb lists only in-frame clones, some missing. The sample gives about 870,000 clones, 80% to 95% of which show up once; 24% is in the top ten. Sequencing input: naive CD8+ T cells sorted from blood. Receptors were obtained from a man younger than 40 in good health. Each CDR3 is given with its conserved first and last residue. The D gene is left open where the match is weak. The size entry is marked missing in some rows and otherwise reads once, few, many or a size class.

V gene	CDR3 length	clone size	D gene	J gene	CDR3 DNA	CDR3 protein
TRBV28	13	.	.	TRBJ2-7	TGTGCCAGCAGTCCCGTTCGCTCCTACGAGCAGTACTTC	CASSPVRSYEQYF
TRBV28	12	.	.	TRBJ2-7	TGTGCCACCAGACCGAGATCCTACGAGCAGTACTTC	CATRPRSYEQYF
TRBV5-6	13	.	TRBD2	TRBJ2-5	TGTGCCAGCAGCTCGACTAGCGGGGAGACCCAGTACTTC	CASSSTSGETQYF
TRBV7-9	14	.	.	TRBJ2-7	TGTGCCAGCAGCTTAGTCCTCAGCTCCTACGAGCAGTACTTC	CASSLVLSSYEQYF
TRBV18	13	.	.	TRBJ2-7	TGTGCCAGCTCACCACCTCTACTCTACGAGCAGTACTTC	CASSPPLLYEQYF
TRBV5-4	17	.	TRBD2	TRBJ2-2	TGTGCCAGCAGCTTGGATGTAGCGGGAGTGGCCACCGGGGAGCTGTTTTTT	CASSLDVAGVATGELFF
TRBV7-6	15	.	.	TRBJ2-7	TGTGCCAGCAGCTTTCGCGCAGGGTTCTCCTACGAGCAGTACTTC	CASSFRAGFSYEQYF
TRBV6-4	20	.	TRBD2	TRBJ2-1	TGTGCCAGCAGTGCCCAGGGACTAGCGGGAGGGGCGGGCTCCTACAATGAGCAGTTCTTC	CASSAQGLAGGAGSYNEQFF
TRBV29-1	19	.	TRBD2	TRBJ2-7	TGCAGCGTTGAACGGGACTCAAGGACTAGCGGGAAGAACGACTACGAGCAGTACTTC	CSVERDSRTSGKNDYEQYF
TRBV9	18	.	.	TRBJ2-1	TGTGCCAGCAGCAACCCAATCGGGGGAATTGACCTCTACAATGAGCAGTTCTTC	CASSNPIGGIDLYNEQFF
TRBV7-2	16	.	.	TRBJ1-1	TGTGCCAGCAGCTTAAGCCCGACTCAACTGAACACTGAAGCTTTCTTT	CASSLSPTQLNTEAFF
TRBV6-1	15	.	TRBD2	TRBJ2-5	TGTGCCAGCAGTTCTAGCGGAGGGATCGAAGAGACCCAGTACTTC	CASSSSGGIEETQYF
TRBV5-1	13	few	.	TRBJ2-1	TGCGCCAGCAGGCGGGTTTCCTACAATGAGCAGTTCTTC	CASRRVSYNEQFF
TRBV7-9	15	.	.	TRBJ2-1	TGTGCCAGCAGCTGGGACGTTGGGTCCTACAATGAGCAGTTCTTC	CASSWDVGSYNEQFF
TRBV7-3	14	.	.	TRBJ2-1	TGTGCCAGCAGCTTTGGAGGGATCTACAATGAGCAGTTCTTC	CASSFGGIYNEQFF
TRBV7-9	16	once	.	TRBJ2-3	TGTGCCAGCAGCTTATATACTGGGGGCAGGGGAGATACGCAGTATTTT	CASSLYTGGRGDTQYF
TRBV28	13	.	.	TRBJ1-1	TGTGCCAGCAGAGCCGGGGAAAACACTGAAGCTTTCTTT	CASRAGENTEAFF
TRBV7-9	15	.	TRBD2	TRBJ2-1	TGTGCCAGCCTAATGGGACTAACGACCTACAATGAGCAGTTCTTC	CASLMGLTTYNEQFF
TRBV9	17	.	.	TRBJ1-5	TGTGCCAGCAGCGATAGCCCAGTAACCTCCCTAAGTAAGCCCCAGCATTTT	CASSDSPVTSLSKPQHF
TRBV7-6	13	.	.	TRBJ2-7	TGTGCCAGCAGCTCCCGGTACTCCTACGAGCAGTACTTC	CASSSRYSYEQYF
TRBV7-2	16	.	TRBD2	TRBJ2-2	TGTGCCAGCAGCTTAGGACTAGCGTCGAACACCGGGGAGCTGTTTTTT	CASSLGLASNTGELFF
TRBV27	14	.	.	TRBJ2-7	TGTGCCAGCAGTTTCTTGGGGTCTTCATACGAGCAGTACTTC	CASSFLGSSYEQYF
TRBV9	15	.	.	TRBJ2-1	TGTGCCAGCAGTGTAACAGGGTCTTCCTACAATGAGCAGTTCTTC	CASSVTGSSYNEQFF
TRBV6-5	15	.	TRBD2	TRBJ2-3	TGTGCCAGCAGTACCATAGCGGGAGTGGCAGATACGCAGTATTTT	CASSTIAGVADTQYF
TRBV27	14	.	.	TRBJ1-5	TGTGCCAGCAGTTTATGGCGGGGGATCCAGCCCCAGCATTTT	CASSLWRGIQPQHF
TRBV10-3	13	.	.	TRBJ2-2	TGTGCCATCAGTGAGACTGACGGATTACGGCTGTTTTTT	CAISETDGLRLFF
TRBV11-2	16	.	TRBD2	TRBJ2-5	TGTGCCAGCAGCTTAGAGACTAGCGGGACTCAAGAGACCCAGTACTTC	CASSLETSGTQETQYF
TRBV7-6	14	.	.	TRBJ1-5	TGTGCCAGCAGCTTGGGCAGGGACAATCAGCCCCAGCATTTT	CASSLGRDNQPQHF
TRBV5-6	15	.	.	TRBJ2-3	TGTGCCAGCAGCTCCGCGTTGAGATTGGGGGATACGCAGTATTTT	CASSSALRLGDTQYF
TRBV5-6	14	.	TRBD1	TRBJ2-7	TGTGCCAGCAGCGGAGGACAGGGGGTCTACGAGCAGTACTTC	CASSGGQGVYEQYF
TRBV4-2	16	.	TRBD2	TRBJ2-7	TGTGCCAGCAGCCAAGAGGGACTATCCTCGGGCTACGAGCAGTACTTC	CASSQEGLSSGYEQYF
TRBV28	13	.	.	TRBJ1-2	TGTGCCAGCAGGAACAGGGAGGCCTATGGCTACACCTTC	CASRNREAYGYTF
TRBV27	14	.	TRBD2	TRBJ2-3	TGTGCCAGCAGTCTTAGCGGGAGTCGGGATACGCAGTATTTT	CASSLSGSRDTQYF
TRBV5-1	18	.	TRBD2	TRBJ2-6	TGCGCCAGCAGCTTGGCGCGGCGGGGGAGCTCTGGGGCCAACGTCCTGACTTTC	CASSLARRGSSGANVLTF
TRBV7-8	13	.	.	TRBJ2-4	TGTGCCAGCAGCCTGCTAGCCAAAAACATTCAGTACTTC	CASSLLAKNIQYF
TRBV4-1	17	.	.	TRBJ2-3	TGCGCCAGCAGCCAGCGGGGTAGCGGAGATGGCACAGATACGCAGTATTTT	CASSQRGSGDGTDTQYF
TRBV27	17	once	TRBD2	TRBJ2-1	TGTGCCAGCTCGCCACCTTCAGCGGGAGTTGGCTACAATGAGCAGTTCTTC	CASSPPSAGVGYNEQFF
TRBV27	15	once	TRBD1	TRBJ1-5	TGTGCCAGCAGCGGGACAGGGGTTCGGAATCAGCCCCAGCATTTT	CASSGTGVRNQPQHF
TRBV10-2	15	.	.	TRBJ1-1	TGCGCCAGCCGAATCAGGGTCCGGGGGGACACTGAAGCTTTCTTT	CASRIRVRGDTEAFF
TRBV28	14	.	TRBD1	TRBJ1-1	TGTGCCAGCAGCACCTTCGACAGGGGTCTAAGAGCTTTCTTT	CASSTFDRGLRAFF
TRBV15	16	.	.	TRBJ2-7	TGTGCCACCACAACGGTGGGGACAACGACCCCCTACGAGCAGTACTTC	CATTTVGTTTPYEQYF
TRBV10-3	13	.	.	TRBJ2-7	TGTGCCATCAGTGGAACCACCACCTACGAGCAGTACTTC	CAISGTTTYEQYF